This TCR beta chain was obtained from a study of cytomegalovirus exposure and HLA in healthy donors. Study details: The Caucasian-associated ancestry cluster contained about four fifths of the 300 to 450 genotyped donors.

Study-wide results and limits: Sequence variants that were highly shared formed a cluster that was likely a sequencing artifact. When a later analysis compared HLA-associated TCR beta chains with equally common others, the HLA-associated chains turned out to be more clonally expanded and to have lower generation probabilities.

The J segment lost 4 bases and the V segment lost 11 bases, leaving 7 bases of the junction unmatched. The CDR3 length is 13 residues. Germline V lookup: CDR1 MRHNA, CDR2 SNTAGT. Primers included in the PCR were 60 Vbeta and 13 Jbeta primers. Profiling relied on immunoSEQ multiplex PCR, and the TCRdb table lists in-frame clones only, not all of them. The sample lists 76,000 or so clones, roughly 73% occurring once. This clone has at least ten counts. Its specificity is not known. The origin of this receptor is a woman in her thirties or forties in good health and CMV-seropositive. Sequencing was carried out using PBMCs. The chain recombines TRBV6-4 with TRBJ1-2; 10 bases are shared with TRBD1. CDR3 protein: CAADRGHPYGYTF. In DNA form, the CDR3 reads TGTGCCGCCGACAGGGGGCATCCCTATGGCTACACCTTC.